This entry features one T cell receptor beta chain sequence. Antigen: not known. CD8+ and CD4+ T cells from blood underwent TCR beta sequencing, which was carried out in a high-throughput format. The sample belongs to a study of CD8 T cells in Susac syndrome. Study-wide context: The sequenced Susac syndrome patients included over 5 who had clinically active disease and roughly 8 who were in remission.

cDNA came from about 0.5 to 1 ug RNA primed by random hexamers. Using its own MiXCR run on the immunoSEQ multiplex PCR reads, TCRdb lists one record per CDR3 protein. The sample lists 50,000 to 55,000 distinct CDR3 sequences, 95% occurring once. Study findings and constraints: Within total CD8+ repertoires, 15 to 20 Susac-specific public clones were found, and within CD8+ TEMRA repertoires, five.

Sequenced sample: CD8+ T cells from PBMCs. This receptor was taken from a human donor with Susac syndrome.

The CDR3 region is CSVEGGTGELFF. In DNA, the CDR3 is TGCAGCGTTGAAGGGGGAACCGGGGAGCTGTTTTTT. The V call is TRBV29-1, the J call TRBJ2-2; the D is unclear. The CDR3 covers 12 residues. Germline CDR1 reads SQVTM; CDR2 reads ANQGSEA. V was cut by 1 base and J by 5 bases, with 5 bases left in between.